These 28 T cell receptor beta chains share one sample of origin, sequenced in a study of post-analysis software for immune sequencing data. These TCRs' antigens remain unknown. TCR beta libraries were prepared from cDNA with unique molecular identifiers. TCRdb reprocessed the PCR reads with MiXCR, giving one entry per CDR3 protein. The sample has about half a million distinct CDR3 sequences; approximately 34% are singletons. Study outcomes and limitations: About five TRBV segments appeared more often in patients than in controls, and TRBV5-6, TRBV5-1 and TRBV20-1 were among these.

The sample comprised blood. The receptors shown here come from a girl aged 2 to 17 with multiple sclerosis.

The rearrangement links TRBV5-1 to TRBJ2-1; D ambiguous. V lost 0 bases and J 8 bases, leaving 12 bases between the germline ends. The CDR3 sequence is 14 residues long. The germline V gene encodes CDR1 SGHRS and CDR2 YFSETQ. CDR3 loop: CASSLAPTFDEQFF. Written as DNA, the CDR3 is TGCGCCAGCAGCTTGGCTCCCACTTTTGATGAGCAGTTCTTC. Complete variable domain (other parts from reference TRBV5-1 and TRBJ2-1): KAGVTQTPRYLIKTRGQQVTLSCSPISGHRSVSWYQQTPGQGLQFLFEYFSETQRNKGNFPGRFSGRQFSNSRSEMNVSTLELGDSALYLCASSLAPTFDEQFFGPGTRLTVL.

This clonotype has a handful of counts. This chain uses TRBV20-1 with TRBJ2-5; D remains ambiguous. Germline loops: CDR1 DFQATT, CDR2 SNEGSKA (reference sequence). The length of the CDR3 is 15 residues. The V end was cut by 4 bases, the J end by 4 bases, with 19 bases between. The CDR3 loop reads CSAIPLTPMGETQYF. The CDR3 DNA is TGCAGTGCTATACCCCTAACACCCATGGGAGAGACCCAGTACTTC.

The genes are TRBV4-1 and TRBJ2-1; D call uncertain. V was trimmed by 5 bases and J by 6 bases, leaving 14 bases between them. This CDR3 spans 14 amino acids. Per the germline V gene, CDR1 is MGHRA and CDR2 is YSYEKL. CDR3 in amino acids: CASSSNSLGNEQFF. In DNA form, the CDR3 reads TGCGCCAGCAGCAGCAACAGTTTAGGCAATGAGCAGTTCTTC.

The J gene is TRBJ1-4, the V gene TRBV7-9; 10 bases match TRBD1. CDR3 length: 13 residues. J was trimmed by 8 bases and V by 5 bases; bases with no gene match: 2. Germline V lookup: CDR1 SEHNR, CDR2 FQNEAQ (reference sequence). DNA of the CDR3: TGTGCCAGCAGCCGGGGACAGGGGGAAAAACTGTTTTTT. Protein product: CASSRGQGEKLFF.

In its sample, this clonotype was seen a few times. The CDR3 nucleotides read TGTGCCAGCAGCCCGGAGACAGGGGGCGCCCAATTTTATGGCTACACCTTC. It yields the protein CASSPETGGAQFYGYTF. The chain uses TRBV11-2 and TRBJ1-2; 10 bases line up with TRBD1. Germline-derived CDR1 and CDR2 are SGHAT and FQNNGV. Trimming removed 5 bases from V and 5 bases from J; junction bases left unmatched: 14. This CDR3 comprises 17 residues.

The V call is TRBV5-1, the J call TRBJ2-2, with unresolved D. The V gene's germline CDR1 is SGHRS and CDR2 YFSETQ. The CDR3 covers 14 residues. Trimming took 2 bases from V and 0 from J, leaving 5 bases between them. CDR3 DNA: TGCGCCAGCAGCTTTGTGCCGAACACCGGGGAGCTGTTTTTT. Its protein is CASSFVPNTGELFF.

The CDR3 loop is CASSLGVLGDFKSSGANVLTF. The CDR3 DNA follows: TGTGCCAGCAGCTTAGGCGTACTCGGGGACTTCAAGAGCTCTGGGGCCAACGTCCTGACTTTC. The rearrangement uses TRBV7-9 and TRBJ2-6, with D possibly being TRBD2 (6 bases). CDR3 size: 21 residues. Germline V gives CDR1 SEHNR, CDR2 FQNEAQ (reference sequence). Trimming took 1 base from V and 0 from J, leaving 22 bases between them.

This chain uses TRBV2 with TRBJ2-3; D gene uncertain. Germline V lookup: CDR1 SNHLY, CDR2 FYNNEI. The V end lost 6 bases, the J end lost 6 bases, and 7 bases lay between the germline ends. This CDR3 contains 11 residues. The CDR3, as DNA: TGTGCCAGCAGGGGGTTGGATACGCAGTATTTT. It yields the protein CASRGLDTQYF.

This chain uses TRBV7-9 with TRBJ2-1; unclear D gene. The CDR3 length is 13 residues. Germline values: CDR1 SEHNR, CDR2 FQNEAQ (reference sequence). With 3 bases removed from V and 8 bases from J, the gap between germline ends came to 11 bases. CDR3 amino acids: CASSFLRWDEQFF. The DNA of the CDR3 is TGTGCCAGCAGCTTTCTCCGGTGGGATGAGCAGTTCTTC.

The gene calls are TRBV18 and TRBJ1-5, with 7 bases matching TRBD1. The CDR3 totals 17 residues. The germline gives CDR1 KGHSH, CDR2 LQKENI. Trimming took 4 bases from V and 0 from J; bases not matched to a gene: 9. Here the CDR3 reads CASSLEPQGYSNQPQHF. The CDR3 DNA sequence: TGTGCCAGCTCACTGGAACCACAGGGGTATAGCAATCAGCCCCAGCATTTT.

The sample holds one count of this clonotype. V is TRBV5-1 and J is TRBJ1-1; D not resolved. The germline CDR1 and CDR2 sequences are SGHRS and YFSETQ. The CDR3 has 13 residues. The V end lost 1 base, the J end lost 6 bases, and 10 bases lay between the germline ends. The DNA for the CDR3 is TGCGCCAGCAGCTTGACTGCCCCGTCTGAAGCTTTCTTT. It is translated as CASSLTAPSEAFF.

The chain has TRBV4-1 and TRBJ2-7, with D possibly matching TRBD2 (6 bases). This CDR3 contains 15 residues. CDR1 is MGHRA, CDR2 YSYEKL, per germline. V was cut by 2 bases and J by 0 bases, with 11 bases left in between. CDR3 DNA sequence: TGCGCCAGCAGCCAACGCAACGGGGGCTCCTACGAGCAGTACTTC. Its protein product is CASSQRNGGSYEQYF.

The chain has TRBV28 and TRBJ2-1, with 9 bases lining up with TRBD1. In germline, CDR1 is MDHEN, CDR2 SYDVKM. V gave up 3 bases and J gave up 4 bases; unmatched junction bases: 7. This CDR3 is built from 16 residues. The CDR3 protein is CASSFPGTGKYNEQFF. In DNA, the CDR3 is TGTGCCAGCAGTTTCCCCGGGACAGGGAAATACAATGAGCAGTTCTTC.

There are a few counts of this clonotype. The chain carries TRBV7-3 and TRBJ1-5, with a possible D match to TRBD1 (6 bases). Germline CDR1 SGHTA, CDR2 FQGTGA. The V end was cut by 5 bases, the J end by 8 bases, with 7 bases between. CDR3 length equals 11 residues. The CDR3 DNA is TGTGCCAGCAGCCAGGGGAAGCCCCAGCATTTT. This sequence encodes CASSQGKPQHF.

The DNA of the CDR3 is TGTGCCAGCAGCGATCCCAACAGGGGTAACTATGGCTACACCTTC. This gives the protein CASSDPNRGNYGYTF. The chain carries TRBV7-9 and TRBJ1-2; the match to TRBD1 covers 7 bases. Per the germline V gene, CDR1 is SEHNR and CDR2 is FQNEAQ (reference sequence). The V segment lost 5 bases and the J segment 1 base; nucleotides outside the gene matches: 7. The CDR3 loop spans 15 amino acids.

The chain uses TRBV10-3 and TRBJ2-7; 8 nucleotides align to TRBD2. CDR1 is ENHRY and CDR2 is SYGVKD in the germline V gene. V was clipped by 8 bases and J by 0 bases; unmatched bases: 3. The CDR3 spans 13 residues. The CDR3 reads CAIGAGGSYEQYF. CDR3 in DNA: TGTGCCATCGGGGCGGGGGGCTCCTACGAGCAGTACTTC.

Many counts were recorded for this clonotype. The chain employs TRBV10-3 and TRBJ2-3; TRBD2 matches 7 bases. The CDR3 has 16 residues. With 4 bases clipped from V and 6 bases from J, the junction kept 13 bases outside the gene matches. Per germline, CDR1 ENHRY and CDR2 SYGVKD. The CDR3 reads CAISGASGGSGDTQYF. CDR3 nucleotides: TGTGCCATCAGTGGTGCTAGCGGCGGTTCGGGTGATACGCAGTATTTT.

The V and J genes are TRBV20-1 and TRBJ1-2; possibly TRBD1 for D (5 bases). This CDR3 spans 13 amino acids. CDR1 DFQATT and CDR2 SNEGSKA come from the germline V gene (reference sequence). Trimming removed 0 bases at V and 8 bases at J, with 13 bases between. The CDR3, as DNA: TGCAGTGCTAGAGACCCCGGGGGGGAGGGCTACACCTTC. Translated: CSARDPGGEGYTF.

This clonotype was counted a few times. This chain joins TRBV4-2 and TRBJ1-5; 7 bases match TRBD1. The CDR3 extends over 17 amino acids. Germline V gene sequence: CDR1 LGHNA, CDR2 YNFKEQ. Trimming at V came to 0 bases and at J to 2 bases, leaving 7 bases not matched to a gene. CDR3 bases: TGTGCCAGCAGCCAAGATCGAACAGGGGAGGGCAATCAGCCCCAGCATTTT. This translates into CASSQDRTGEGNQPQHF.

This clonotype was found a few times. The chain employs TRBV12-3 or TRBV12-4 and TRBJ1-6, with a tentative D call TRBD1 (6 bases). Trimming shortened V by 2 bases and J by 14 bases, and 19 bases separated the two germline ends. CDR3 length: 15 residues. CDR3 amino acids: CASSLWGGEHRSLHF. The CDR3 DNA reads as TGTGCCAGCAGTTTATGGGGGGGCGAGCATAGATCCCTCCACTTT.

The J gene is TRBJ1-4, the V gene TRBV27; 8 bases fit TRBD1. J was trimmed by 3 bases and V by 5 bases; bases with no gene match: 5. The CDR3 covers 15 residues. The germline CDR1 and CDR2 sequences are MNHEY and SMNVEV (reference sequence). CDR3 residues: CASSPYRGANEKLFF. The CDR3 DNA sequence: TGTGCCAGCAGTCCCTACAGGGGGGCTAATGAAAAACTGTTTTTT.

In the case of this clonotype: At one end the junction does not follow the germline gene, possibly because of a read error. This rearrangement joins TRBV5-1 to TRBJ2-6; D possibly corresponds to TRBD2 (5 bases). Germline V CDR1 and CDR2: SGHRS, YFSETQ. The CDR3 runs to 15 residues. This CDR3 is CANSSPGTGANVLTF. The DNA for the CDR3 is TGCGCCAACAGCTCACCGGGAACTGGGGCCAACGTCCTGACTTTC. Drawing the rest from reference TRBV5-1 and TRBJ2-6, the complete variable domain is KAGVTQTPRYLIKTRGQQVTLSCSPISGHRSVSWYQQTPGQGLQFLFEYFSETQRNKGNFPGRFSGRQFSNSRSEMNVSTLELGDSALYLCANSSPGTGANVLTFGAGSRLTVL.

The V call is TRBV6-6, the J call TRBJ2-7; 8 nucleotides line up with TRBD1. Germline lookup yields CDR1 MNHNY and CDR2 SVGAGI (reference sequence). J gave up 1 base and V 0 bases, and 5 bases lay outside the gene matches. This CDR3 is built from 16 residues. CDR3 nucleotides: TGTGCCAGCAGTTACTCGGTCAGGGGGCGATCCTACGAGCAGTACTTC. Its protein is CASSYSVRGRSYEQYF.

This clonotype was seen more than once but under ten times. The rearrangement links TRBV7-9 to TRBJ1-6; 7 bases map to TRBD1. V trimming: 3 bases; J trimming: 5 bases; junction bases outside the gene matches: 4. The CDR3 length is 15 residues. Germline values: CDR1 SEHNR, CDR2 FQNEAQ (reference sequence). The DNA for the CDR3 is TGTGCCAGCAGCTTCGGGACAGCAAATAATTCACCCCTCCACTTT. As protein: CASSFGTANNSPLHF.

This clonotype was found a few times. The rearrangement uses TRBV10-3 and TRBJ1-2, with a weak D call TRBD1 (5 bases). Deletions cut 6 bases from V and 3 bases from J, with 14 bases between. There are 14 residues in the CDR3. CDR1 and CDR2 (germline): ENHRY, SYGVKD. The CDR3 protein is CAIRSTGGDYGYTF. In nucleotides, the CDR3 is TGTGCCATCAGATCAACAGGTGGGGACTATGGCTACACCTTC.

This clonotype was seen more than once but under ten times. This chain uses TRBV12-3 or TRBV12-4 with TRBJ1-2; 10 bases map to TRBD1. With 3 bases clipped from V and 2 bases from J, the junction kept 3 bases outside the gene matches. The CDR3 runs 15 residues. The CDR3 loop is CASSLTGGMNYGYTF. In DNA form, the CDR3 reads TGTGCCAGCAGTTTGACAGGGGGCATGAACTATGGCTACACCTTC.

The chain carries TRBV7-8 and TRBJ2-3; D is unclear. The germline CDR1 and CDR2 sequences are SGHVS and FQNEAQ. The CDR3 runs to 14 residues. The germline V and J ends were trimmed by 5 bases and 0 bases, with 9 bases remaining between them. CDR3 DNA sequence: TGTGCCAGCAGCCCACGGTCTAGCACAGATACGCAGTATTTT. It encodes CASSPRSSTDTQYF.

This clonotype was detected a few times. The rearrangement links TRBV29-1 to TRBJ2-1; tentative D call: TRBD1 (5 bases). Germline V gene lookup returns CDR1 SQVTM and CDR2 ANQGSEA. This CDR3 comprises 13 residues. The V gene lost 5 bases and the J gene lost 0 bases, with 8 bases spanning the gap. CDR3 in DNA: TGCAGCGTTCTTCAGGGCTCCTACAATGAGCAGTTCTTC. This codes for CSVLQGSYNEQFF.